Included here is one TCR beta chain sequence, with context. The data were taken from a study of cytomegalovirus exposure and HLA in healthy donors. Here immunoSEQ multiplex PCR was the method, and the copy in TCRdb shows in-frame clones only, minus some. The sample contains about 65,000 clones, around 92% of which appear only once. Germline values: CDR1 MNHEY, CDR2 SMNVEV (reference sequence). V was pared by 0 bases and J by 2 bases, with 8 bases between. The CDR3 is 15 residues long. The sequence came from a woman aged 18-35 years in good health and CMV-seronegative. This chain joins TRBV27 and TRBJ1-5; D is perhaps TRBD1 (6 bases). The specimen was PBMCs. Written as DNA, the CDR3 is TGTGCCAGCAGTTTATCTGGGGGCGGCAATCAGCCCCAGCATTTT. Translating gives CASSLSGGGNQPQHF.